This T cell receptor (beta chain) was captured in a study of blood T cell repertoires in COVID-19. Turning to the study itself: Italy, Spain and the United States were the sources of the convalescent and acute COVID-19 samples. T cells, B-cell-depleted T cells, or PBMCs provided the cDNA or gDNA that served as material.

TCRdb's table, derived via immunoSEQ multiplex PCR, lists solely in-frame clones and lacks some. This sample has over 150,000 clones, with roughly 84% found just once. Seattle's cohort entered during active infection and was followed longitudinally. The TCR sequence derives from a woman between 35 and 50 years old with COVID-19, enrolled during active disease. Sequencing was done on a sample of peripheral blood.

The CDR3 spells CASSLYSNQPQHF. In DNA, the CDR3 is TGCGCCAGCAGCTTGTATAGCAATCAGCCCCAGCATTTT. The genes are TRBV5-1 and TRBJ1-5; D call uncertain. Trimming removed 1 base at V and 0 bases at J, with 2 bases between. This CDR3 comprises 13 residues. Germline V lookup: CDR1 SGHRS, CDR2 YFSETQ.